This TCR beta chain was retrieved from a study of cytomegalovirus exposure and HLA in healthy donors. Remarks on this clone: Antigen specificity is unknown.

The V gene lost 2 bases and the J gene lost 6 bases, with 10 bases spanning the gap. This CDR3 region has 13 residues. Germline assignment: CDR1 SGHVS and CDR2 FQNEAQ. Whole-study findings and limits: In an earlier analysis, most TCR beta V segments were productive about 87% or about 30% of the time. The classifier reportedly diagnosed cytomegalovirus status with high sensitivity and specificity. The later analysis indicated that the majority of CMV-associated TCR beta chains appeared HLA-restricted. In the analysis, some V segments, TRBV6-2 and TRBV6-3 included, were excluded as indistinguishable.

Vbeta (60) and Jbeta (13) primers were used in the PCR. The method was immunoSEQ multiplex PCR; TCRdb's version includes in-frame clones alone and lacks a portion of them. Here the sample table reports about 200,000 clones. This chain uses TRBV7-8 with TRBJ1-1; D possibly corresponds to TRBD1 (5 bases). This clonotype was sampled from a girl aged 2 to 9 in good health and CMV-seropositive. Sequencing was carried out using PBMCs. In DNA form, the CDR3 reads TGTGCCAGCAGCTTACTCAGGGAAGCTGAAGCTTTCTTT. Amino acids: CASSLLREAEAFF.